These 32 T cell receptor beta chains share one sample of origin, sequenced in a study of blood T cell repertoires in COVID-19. The repertoire was sequenced with immunoSEQ multiplex PCR; TCRdb's copy has only in-frame clones and lacks some. Of a few hundred thousand clones listed, 65% to 85% are singletons. Sequenced material: PBMCs or T cells enriched from blood (not recorded which). The receptors stem from a man in his thirties or forties with acute COVID-19.

The genes are TRBV2 and TRBJ1-4; 8 bases map to TRBD1. This CDR3 contains 16 residues. Germline loops: CDR1 SNHLY, CDR2 FYNNEI. V was pared by 7 bases and J by 6 bases, with 13 bases of the junction left unmatched. The CDR3 DNA sequence: TGTGCCAGCACAGACCTAGACAGGGGAGGTGATGAAAAACTGTTTTTT. Its translation: CASTDLDRGGDEKLFF.

This clone is a singleton in its sample. This rearrangement joins TRBV5-6 to TRBJ2-6; D is unclear. Trimming pared 0 bases from V and 0 bases from J, leaving 4 bases between. The CDR3 totals 15 residues. From germline, CDR1 is SGHDT and CDR2 YYEEEE. The CDR3 reads CASSLGPSGANVLTF. In nucleotides, the CDR3 is TGTGCCAGCAGCTTGGGGCCCTCTGGGGCCAACGTCCTGACTTTC.

The chain combines TRBV9 with TRBJ1-3, with D possibly TRBD1 on 5 matching bases. Germline V gives CDR1 SGDLS, CDR2 YYNGEE. The CDR3 runs 15 residues. V lost 0 bases to trimming and J lost 4 bases, with 11 bases between them. The CDR3 protein is CASSVETGLGNTIYF. CDR3 DNA sequence: TGTGCCAGCAGCGTAGAAACAGGCCTGGGAAACACCATATATTTT.

This rearrangement joins TRBV10-2 to TRBJ1-1, with TRBD1 matching 7 bases. Per the germline V gene, CDR1 is WSHSY and CDR2 is SAAADI. The CDR3 covers 18 residues. Trimming at V came to 3 bases and at J to 5 bases, leaving 18 bases not matched to a gene. The CDR3 reads CASSELSVAGGILTEAFF. The CDR3 DNA reads TGCGCCAGCAGTGAATTATCTGTGGCAGGGGGTATTTTAACTGAAGCTTTCTTT.

This chain uses TRBV19 with TRBJ1-5; 8 bases match TRBD1. The germline CDR1 and CDR2 sequences are LNHDA and SQIVND (reference sequence). The length of the CDR3 is 16 residues. V lost 5 bases to trimming and J lost 2 bases; unmatched junction nucleotides: 8. The CDR3 reads CASSFPGQVGNQPQHF. The CDR3 DNA reads TGTGCCAGTAGTTTCCCGGGACAGGTTGGCAATCAGCCCCAGCATTTT.

In DNA, the CDR3 is TGTGCCAGCAGTGAAGCTCAGGGGTCCTCACCCCTCCACTTT. Its translation: CASSEAQGSSPLHF. This rearrangement joins TRBV6-1 to TRBJ1-6, with D maybe TRBD1 (6 bases). Germline V gene data show CDR1 as MNHNS and CDR2 as SASEGT. The germline V and J ends were trimmed by 0 bases and 10 bases, with 10 bases remaining between them. This CDR3 contains 14 residues.

The sample holds a few counts of this clone. Other nucleotide sequences in the sample specify the same CDR3. V and J are TRBV5-5 and TRBJ1-2, with 7 positions matching TRBD1. This CDR3 region has 13 residues. Trimming at V came to 4 bases and at J to 8 bases, leaving 8 bases not matched to a gene. CDR1 is SGHKS and CDR2 is YYEKEE in the germline V gene (reference sequence). CDR3: CASSVDRVLGYTF. The CDR3 region has the DNA TGTGCCAGCAGCGTCGACAGGGTCTTAGGCTACACCTTC.

The gene calls are TRBV5-6 and TRBJ2-7, with TRBD1 matching over 9 bases. Germline CDR1 SGHDT, CDR2 YYEEEE. V shed 2 bases, J shed 4 bases, and the junction held 10 bases outside the gene matches. The CDR3 contains 16 residues. This chain's CDR3 is CASSLPGQGGGYEQYF. The DNA for the CDR3 is TGTGCCAGCAGCTTACCGGGACAGGGAGGGGGGTACGAGCAGTACTTC.

This sequence joins TRBV5-4 and TRBJ1-4, with TRBD1 identical over 7 bases. Germline V lookup: CDR1 SGHNT, CDR2 YYREEE (reference sequence). The CDR3 covers 15 residues. V gave up 3 bases and J gave up 1 base; unmatched junction bases: 3. CDR3 protein: CASSWNRGTNEKLFF. CDR3 coding DNA: TGTGCCAGCAGCTGGAACAGGGGAACTAATGAAAAACTGTTTTTT. Full variable domain (outside the CDR3, taken from reference TRBV5-4 and TRBJ1-4): ETGVTQSPTHLIKTRGQQVTLRCSSQSGHNTVSWYQQALGQGPQFIFQYYREEENGRGNFPPRFSGLQFPNYSSELNVNALELDDSALYLCASSWNRGTNEKLFFGSGTQLSVL.

The J gene is TRBJ1-6, the V gene TRBV6-5, with D possibly TRBD1 on 5 matching bases. Germline-derived CDR1 and CDR2 are MNHEY and SVGAGI. CDR3 length equals 16 residues. Trimming removed 4 bases from V and 4 bases from J, with 14 bases in between. The CDR3 reads CASSWGRGLYNSPLHF. CDR3 bases: TGTGCCAGCAGTTGGGGTCGGGGGTTGTATAATTCACCCCTCCACTTT.

This clone was recorded a few times. The gene calls are TRBV5-5 and TRBJ2-5; D is undetermined. Per germline, CDR1 SGHKS and CDR2 YYEKEE (reference sequence). The CDR3 extends over 14 amino acids. Between the trimmed V and J ends, which lost 0 bases and 4 bases, there was a span of 10 bases. The CDR3 protein is CASSLEVLRETQYF. The CDR3 DNA follows: TGTGCCAGCAGCTTGGAAGTTTTGCGAGAGACCCAGTACTTC.

V and J are TRBV30 and TRBJ2-1, with D possibly matching TRBD2 (6 bases). The germline V gene has CDR1 GTSNPN and CDR2 SVGIG (reference sequence). V dropped 4 bases and J dropped 5 bases, with 12 bases sitting between them. The CDR3 loop spans 13 amino acids. The CDR3 spells CAWIPWGDNEQFF. CDR3 bases: TGTGCCTGGATTCCCTGGGGGGACAATGAGCAGTTCTTC.

This rearrangement joins TRBV7-3 to TRBJ2-3; 11 bases line up with TRBD1. The junction had 3 bases not matched to a gene; V was cut back by 5 bases and J by 11 bases. CDR1 is SGHTA, CDR2 FQGTGA, per germline. The CDR3 has 12 amino acids. CDR3 protein: CASSPGQGEQYF. As DNA, the CDR3 is TGTGCCAGCAGCCCGGGACAGGGGGAGCAGTATTTT.

The V call is TRBV29-1, the J call TRBJ2-5; tentative D call: TRBD1 (5 bases). Trimming shortened V by 6 bases and J by 5 bases, and 13 bases separated the two germline ends. The germline V gene encodes CDR1 SQVTM and CDR2 ANQGSEA. The CDR3 extends over 12 amino acids. CDR3 nucleotide sequence: TGCAGCGTGATCAGGGTATTGGAGACCCAGTACTTC. Its translation is CSVIRVLETQYF.

The chain is built from TRBV14 and TRBJ1-2; a possible D gene is TRBD1 (5 bases). CDR1 and CDR2 (germline): SGHDN, FVKESK. The CDR3 is 13 residues long. The ends were cut back, 5 bases at V and 8 bases at J, with 15 bases in the middle. CDR3 DNA sequence: TGTGCCAGCAGCTACAGGAGCTTTGGGGGCTACACCTTC. As protein: CASSYRSFGGYTF.

This chain joins TRBV25-1 and TRBJ1-2; D remains unclear. Per the germline V gene, CDR1 is MGHDK and CDR2 is SYGVNS. V shed 7 bases and J shed 5 bases, with 14 bases lying between them. The CDR3 runs to 13 residues. CDR3 nucleotides: TGTGCCAGCACCGGGGTGTTAGGGTATGGCTACACCTTC. As protein: CASTGVLGYGYTF.

For this clone: Other DNA sequences from this sample encode an identical CDR3 as well. V is TRBV5-1 and J is TRBJ1-4; TRBD1 agrees at 7 bases. Germline-derived CDR1 and CDR2 are SGHRS and YFSETQ. V trimming: 4 bases; J trimming: 0 bases; junction bases outside the gene matches: 3. The CDR3 runs 15 residues. CDR3 bases: TGCGCCAGCAGCGGCGGGACAGCAACTAATGAAAAACTGTTTTTT. Protein sequence: CASSGGTATNEKLFF.

This clone was picked up a small number of times. The chain couples TRBV5-1 to TRBJ1-1; D may be TRBD1 (6 bases). V was clipped by 0 bases and J by 6 bases, with 15 bases between them. Germline V lookup: CDR1 SGHRS, CDR2 YFSETQ. The CDR3 sequence is 15 residues long. The CDR3 DNA follows: TGCGCCAGCAGCTTGGAGGTACAGGGCACTTCTGAAGCTTTCTTT. This encodes CASSLEVQGTSEAFF.

The sample holds one count of this clone. The gene calls are TRBV9 and TRBJ1-1; D gene ambiguous. V was cut by 4 bases and J by 1 base, with 11 bases left in between. The CDR3 is made up of 14 amino acids. Germline CDR1 is SGDLS and CDR2 is YYNGEE. The CDR3 reads CASSPYPGNTEAFF. The CDR3 DNA is TGTGCCAGCAGCCCCTATCCGGGGAACACTGAAGCTTTCTTT.

The V gene is TRBV11-2, the J gene TRBJ2-7; 7 positions agree with TRBD1. Germline CDR1 and CDR2: SGHAT and FQNNGV. This CDR3 spans 12 amino acids. V lost 5 bases to trimming and J lost 6 bases; unmatched junction nucleotides: 4. This CDR3 is CASSVRGIEQYF. CDR3 nucleotides: TGTGCCAGCAGCGTCAGGGGGATCGAGCAGTACTTC.

The CDR3 DNA reads as TGTGCCAGTAGTTCGGGACAGACGAGCTTCGGGGAGCAGTACTTC. Translated, it gives CASSSGQTSFGEQYF. V and J are TRBV19 and TRBJ2-7; 7 bases map to TRBD1. Germline assignment: CDR1 LNHDA and CDR2 SQIVND (reference sequence). V shed 5 bases, J shed 7 bases, and the junction held 14 bases outside the gene matches. This CDR3 region has 15 residues.

The chain recombines TRBV12-3 or TRBV12-4 with TRBJ1-2; D is undetermined. The CDR3 has 13 residues. With 2 bases removed from V and 4 bases from J, the gap between germline ends came to 8 bases. CDR3 coding DNA: TGTGCCAGCAGTTTACAGGTTGCCTATGGCTACACCTTC. As protein: CASSLQVAYGYTF.

This CDR3 reads CASSDRGVTGELFF. CDR3 DNA sequence: TGTGCCAGCAGCGACAGGGGTGTCACCGGGGAGCTGTTTTTT. The chain links TRBV6-5 to TRBJ2-2; 8 nucleotides line up with TRBD1. The germline V gene has CDR1 MNHEY and CDR2 SVGAGI. J lost 4 bases, V lost 6 bases, and 4 bases had no gene match. The CDR3 sequence is 14 residues long.

There are a few counts of this clone. The chain carries TRBV9 and TRBJ2-7; perhaps TRBD2 as D (5 bases). CDR1 and CDR2 (germline): SGDLS, YYNGEE. The CDR3 runs 12 residues. V shed 3 bases and J shed 4 bases, with 8 bases lying between them. The CDR3 nucleotides read TGTGCCAGCAGCGCAGAGGGTTACGAGCAGTACTTC. Translation gives CASSAEGYEQYF.

This chain links TRBV5-1 with TRBJ1-4; D not certain. In germline, CDR1 is SGHRS, CDR2 YFSETQ. Trimming removed 5 bases at V and 3 bases at J, with 14 bases between. This CDR3 contains 15 residues. The CDR3: CASSPTPAANEKLFF. The DNA of the CDR3 is TGCGCCAGCAGTCCAACCCCGGCGGCTAATGAAAAACTGTTTTTT.

This chain joins TRBV7-6 and TRBJ1-6; D is possibly TRBD1 (5 bases). The germline V gene has CDR1 SGHVS and CDR2 FNYEAQ. V dropped 9 bases and J dropped 9 bases, with 15 bases sitting between them. The CDR3 totals 13 residues. In DNA form, the CDR3 reads TGTGCCAGTAATGGGGGGGAAGGTTCACCCCTCCACTTT. This encodes CASNGGEGSPLHF.

The V and J genes are TRBV30 and TRBJ1-2; the match to TRBD1 covers 7 bases. V shed 5 bases and J 2 bases; nucleotides not matched to a gene: 8. Germline V gene sequence: CDR1 GTSNPN, CDR2 SVGIG (reference sequence). The CDR3 contains 14 residues. The CDR3: CAWFGRDSNYGYTF. Here the CDR3 DNA reads TGTGCCTGGTTTGGTCGGGACAGCAACTATGGCTACACCTTC.

The chain recombines TRBV28 with TRBJ1-2, with 9 bases aligning to TRBD1. CDR1 is MDHEN and CDR2 is SYDVKM in the germline V gene. V lost 5 bases to trimming and J lost 3 bases; unmatched junction nucleotides: 4. This CDR3 comprises 14 residues. The CDR3 DNA is TGTGCCAGCAGTAAGGGGGACAGGGACTATGGCTACACCTTC. This translates into CASSKGDRDYGYTF.

This chain joins TRBV3-1 (or the pseudogene TRBV3-2) and TRBJ1-1; D call uncertain. The CDR3 totals 17 residues. Germline assignment: CDR1 LGHDT and CDR2 YNNKEL (reference sequence). V lost 0 bases to trimming and J lost 1 base, with 15 bases between them. The CDR3, as DNA: TGTGCCAGCAGCCAAGAATTATATGTGGGAGCGAACACTGAAGCTTTCTTT. Translating it yields CASSQELYVGANTEAFF.

The J gene is TRBJ2-6, the V gene TRBV2, with D possibly matching TRBD2 (5 bases). V lost 2 bases and J lost 1, with 6 bases in between. Germline V gives CDR1 SNHLY, CDR2 FYNNEI. The CDR3 has 15 amino acids. The CDR3 region is CASSERGSGANVLTF. CDR3 in DNA: TGTGCCAGCAGTGAACGGGGTTCTGGGGCCAACGTCCTGACTTTC.

This clone was recorded only once. In the same sample, other DNA sequences code for this CDR3. The V and J genes are TRBV6-1 and TRBJ2-5; 9 bases are shared with TRBD2. The CDR3 loop spans 16 amino acids. Germline lookup yields CDR1 MNHNS and CDR2 SASEGT. V shed 2 bases and J 1 base; nucleotides not matched to a gene: 5. The CDR3 spells CASSELAGGPQETQYF. The CDR3 DNA follows: TGTGCCAGCAGTGAATTGGCGGGGGGGCCCCAAGAGACCCAGTACTTC.

This clone was seen a single time. J is TRBJ1-1 and V is TRBV5-1, with TRBD1 matching over 8 bases. The CDR3 has 13 residues. Germline loops: CDR1 SGHRS, CDR2 YFSETQ. With 3 bases clipped from V and 6 bases from J, the junction kept 4 bases outside the gene matches. CDR3 loop: CASSSGQASEAFF. The CDR3 DNA reads as TGCGCCAGCAGCTCGGGACAGGCCTCTGAAGCTTTCTTT.